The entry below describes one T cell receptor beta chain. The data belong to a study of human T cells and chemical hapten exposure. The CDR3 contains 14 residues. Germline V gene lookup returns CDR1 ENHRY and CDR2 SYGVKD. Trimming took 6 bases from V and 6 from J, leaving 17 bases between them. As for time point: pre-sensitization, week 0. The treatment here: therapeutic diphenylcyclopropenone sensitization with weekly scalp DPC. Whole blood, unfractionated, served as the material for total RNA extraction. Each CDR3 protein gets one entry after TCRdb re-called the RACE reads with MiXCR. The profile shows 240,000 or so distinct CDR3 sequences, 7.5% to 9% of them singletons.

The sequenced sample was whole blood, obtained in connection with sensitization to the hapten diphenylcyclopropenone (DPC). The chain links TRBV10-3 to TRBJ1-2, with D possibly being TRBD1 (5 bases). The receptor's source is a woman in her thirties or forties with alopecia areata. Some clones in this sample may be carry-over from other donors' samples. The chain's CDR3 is CAIRPGRHPDGYTF. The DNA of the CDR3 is TGTGCCATCAGGCCGGGACGGCACCCCGATGGCTACACCTTC.